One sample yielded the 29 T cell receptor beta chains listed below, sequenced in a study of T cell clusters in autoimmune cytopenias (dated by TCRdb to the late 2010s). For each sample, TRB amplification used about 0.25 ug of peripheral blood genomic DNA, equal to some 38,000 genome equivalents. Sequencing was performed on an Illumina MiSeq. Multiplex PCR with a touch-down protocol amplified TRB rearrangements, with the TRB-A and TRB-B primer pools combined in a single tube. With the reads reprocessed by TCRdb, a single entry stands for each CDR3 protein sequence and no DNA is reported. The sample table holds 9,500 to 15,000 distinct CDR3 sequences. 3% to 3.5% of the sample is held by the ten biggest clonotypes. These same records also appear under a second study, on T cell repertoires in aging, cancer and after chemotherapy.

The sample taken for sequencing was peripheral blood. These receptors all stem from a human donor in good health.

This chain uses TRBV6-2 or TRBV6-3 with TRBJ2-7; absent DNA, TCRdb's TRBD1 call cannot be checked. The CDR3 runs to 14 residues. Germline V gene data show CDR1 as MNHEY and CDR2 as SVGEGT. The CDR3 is CATRGHLMRGEQYF.

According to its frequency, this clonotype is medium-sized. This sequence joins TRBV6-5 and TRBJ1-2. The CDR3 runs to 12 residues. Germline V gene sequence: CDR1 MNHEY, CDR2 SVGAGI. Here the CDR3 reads CASAPSGRAYTF.

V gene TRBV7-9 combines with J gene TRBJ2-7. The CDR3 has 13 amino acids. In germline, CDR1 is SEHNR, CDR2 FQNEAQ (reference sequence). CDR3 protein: CASSHRDSYEQYF.

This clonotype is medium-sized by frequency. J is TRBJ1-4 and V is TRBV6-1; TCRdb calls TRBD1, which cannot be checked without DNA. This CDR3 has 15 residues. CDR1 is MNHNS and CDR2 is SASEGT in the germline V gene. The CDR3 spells CASSYLGQGGEKLFF.

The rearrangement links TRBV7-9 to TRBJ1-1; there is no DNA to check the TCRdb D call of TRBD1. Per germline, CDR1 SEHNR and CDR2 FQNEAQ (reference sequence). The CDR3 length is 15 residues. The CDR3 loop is CASSLTGGQNTEAFF.

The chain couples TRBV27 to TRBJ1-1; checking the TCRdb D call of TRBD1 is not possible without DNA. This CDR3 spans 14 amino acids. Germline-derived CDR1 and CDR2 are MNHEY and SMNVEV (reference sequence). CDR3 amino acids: CASSFGGLNTEAFF.

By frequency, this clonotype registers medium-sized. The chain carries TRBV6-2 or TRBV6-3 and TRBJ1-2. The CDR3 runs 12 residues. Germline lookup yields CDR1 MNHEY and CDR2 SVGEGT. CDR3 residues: CASTQTAYGYTF.

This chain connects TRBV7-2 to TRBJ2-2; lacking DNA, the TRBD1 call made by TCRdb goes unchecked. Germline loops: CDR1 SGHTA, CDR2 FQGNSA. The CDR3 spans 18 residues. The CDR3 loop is CASSLGVGRGANTGELFF.

The CDR3 sequence: CASSSIIKDEKLFF. This chain uses TRBV4-3 with TRBJ1-4. Germline CDR1 and CDR2: LGHNA and YSLEER. CDR3 length equals 14 residues.

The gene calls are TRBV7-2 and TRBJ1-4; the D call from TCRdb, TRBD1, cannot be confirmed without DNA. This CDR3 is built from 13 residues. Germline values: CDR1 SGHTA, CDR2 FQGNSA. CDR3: CASSLSVSGELFF.

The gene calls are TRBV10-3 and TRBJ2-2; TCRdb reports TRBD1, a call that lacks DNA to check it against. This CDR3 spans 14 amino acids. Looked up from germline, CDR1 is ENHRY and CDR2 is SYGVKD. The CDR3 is CAISSGGGTGELFF.

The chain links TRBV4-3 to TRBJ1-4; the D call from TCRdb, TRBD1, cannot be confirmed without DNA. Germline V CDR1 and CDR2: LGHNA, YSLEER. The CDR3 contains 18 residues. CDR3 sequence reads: CASSQVGTGVATNEKLFF.

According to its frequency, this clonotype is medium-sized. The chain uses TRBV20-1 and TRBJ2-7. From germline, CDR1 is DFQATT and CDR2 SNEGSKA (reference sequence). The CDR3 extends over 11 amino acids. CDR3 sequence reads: CSARDLNEQYF.

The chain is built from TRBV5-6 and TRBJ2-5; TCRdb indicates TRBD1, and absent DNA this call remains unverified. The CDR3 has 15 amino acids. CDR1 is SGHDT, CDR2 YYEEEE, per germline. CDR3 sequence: CASSRQPRQKETQYF.

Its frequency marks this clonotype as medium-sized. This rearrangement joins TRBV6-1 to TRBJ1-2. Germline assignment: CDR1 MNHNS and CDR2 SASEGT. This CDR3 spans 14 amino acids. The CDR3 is CASSEALRDYGYTF.

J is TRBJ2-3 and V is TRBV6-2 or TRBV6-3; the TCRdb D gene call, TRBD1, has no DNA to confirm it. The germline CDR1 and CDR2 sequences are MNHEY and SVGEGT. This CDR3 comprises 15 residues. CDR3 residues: CASRPGQGGTDTQYF.

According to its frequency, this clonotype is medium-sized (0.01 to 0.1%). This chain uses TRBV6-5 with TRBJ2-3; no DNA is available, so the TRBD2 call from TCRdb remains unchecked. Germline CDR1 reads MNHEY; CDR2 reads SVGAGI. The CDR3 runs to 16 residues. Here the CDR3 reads CASRSGLAGTPDTQYF.

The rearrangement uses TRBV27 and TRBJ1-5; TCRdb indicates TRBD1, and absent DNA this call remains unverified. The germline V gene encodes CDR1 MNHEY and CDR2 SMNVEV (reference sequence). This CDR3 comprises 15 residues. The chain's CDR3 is CASSFGGGGNQPQHF.

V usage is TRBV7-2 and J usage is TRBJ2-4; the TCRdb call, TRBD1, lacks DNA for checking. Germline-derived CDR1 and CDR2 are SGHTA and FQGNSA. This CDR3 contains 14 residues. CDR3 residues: CASRPSGEANIQYF.

CDR3 in amino acids: CASSLAGGYSGYTF. This chain links TRBV27 with TRBJ1-2; TCRdb outputs TRBD1, but without DNA this stays unchecked. The CDR3 is 14 residues long. CDR1 is MNHEY and CDR2 is SMNVEV in the germline V gene (reference sequence).

CDR3 protein: CASSLGLAGGSNEQFF. The chain has TRBV7-2 and TRBJ2-1; TCRdb designates TRBD2, a call that cannot be tested without DNA. Per the germline V gene, CDR1 is SGHTA and CDR2 is FQGNSA. The CDR3 runs 16 residues.

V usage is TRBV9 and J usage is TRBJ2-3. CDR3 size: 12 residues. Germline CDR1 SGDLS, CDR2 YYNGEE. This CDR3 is CASSGGTDTQYF.

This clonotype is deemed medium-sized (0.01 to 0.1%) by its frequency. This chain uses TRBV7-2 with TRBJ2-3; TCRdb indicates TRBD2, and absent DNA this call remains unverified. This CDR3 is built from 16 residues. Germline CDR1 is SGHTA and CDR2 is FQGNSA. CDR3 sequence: CASSFVAGAGPDTQYF.

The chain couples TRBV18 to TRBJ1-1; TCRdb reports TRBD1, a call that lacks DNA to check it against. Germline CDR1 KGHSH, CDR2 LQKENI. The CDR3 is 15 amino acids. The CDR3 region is CASSPRTGANTEAFF.

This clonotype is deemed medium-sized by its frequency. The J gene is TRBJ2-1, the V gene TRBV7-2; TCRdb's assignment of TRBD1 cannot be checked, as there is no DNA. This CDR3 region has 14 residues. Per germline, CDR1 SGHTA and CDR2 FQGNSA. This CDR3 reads CASSLRTGNNEQFF. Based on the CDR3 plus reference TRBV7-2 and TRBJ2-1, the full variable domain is GAGVSQSPSNKVTEKGKDVELRCDPISGHTALYWYRQSLGQGLEFLIYFQGNSAPDKSGLPSDRFSAERTGGSVSTLTIQRTQQEDSAVYLCASSLRTGNNEQFFGPGTRLTVL.

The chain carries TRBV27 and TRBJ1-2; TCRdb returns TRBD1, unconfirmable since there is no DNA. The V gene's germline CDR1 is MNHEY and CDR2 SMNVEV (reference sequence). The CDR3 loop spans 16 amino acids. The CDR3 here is CASFTGTAVLNYGYTF.

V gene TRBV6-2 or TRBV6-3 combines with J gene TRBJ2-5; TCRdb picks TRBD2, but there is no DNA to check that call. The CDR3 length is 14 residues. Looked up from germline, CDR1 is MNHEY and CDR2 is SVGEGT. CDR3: CASSSGLLGETQYF.

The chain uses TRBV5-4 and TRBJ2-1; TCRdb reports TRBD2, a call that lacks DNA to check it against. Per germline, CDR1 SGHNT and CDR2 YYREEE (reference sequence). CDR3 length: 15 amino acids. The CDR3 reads CASRRGPSSYNEQFF. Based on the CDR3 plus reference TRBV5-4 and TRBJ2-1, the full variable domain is ETGVTQSPTHLIKTRGQQVTLRCSSQSGHNTVSWYQQALGQGPQFIFQYYREEENGRGNFPPRFSGLQFPNYSSELNVNALELDDSALYLCASRRGPSSYNEQFFGPGTRLTVL.

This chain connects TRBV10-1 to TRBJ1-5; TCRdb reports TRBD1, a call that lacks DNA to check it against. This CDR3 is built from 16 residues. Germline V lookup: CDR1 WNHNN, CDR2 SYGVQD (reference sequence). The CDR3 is CASSTTGEFSNQPQHF.